Reported below is one T cell receptor beta chain. This entry is derived from a study of blood T cell repertoires in COVID-19. Measured with immunoSEQ multiplex PCR; TCRdb has only the in-frame clones, and not every one. This table holds 200,000 or so clones, around 88% found once. The CDR3 has 17 amino acids. CDR1 and CDR2 from the germline V gene are SEHNR and FQNEAQ (reference sequence). Trimming removed 0 bases from V and 4 bases from J; junction bases left unmatched: 9. The sample consisted of PBMCs or T cells enriched from blood (not recorded which). The TCR sequence derives from a middle-aged woman with acute COVID-19. The chain recombines TRBV7-9 with TRBJ1-5; TRBD1 agrees at 7 bases. The CDR3 loop is CASSLATGFQGNQPQHF. CDR3 DNA: TGTGCCAGCAGCTTAGCGACAGGGTTTCAGGGGAATCAGCCCCAGCATTTT.